The source of this T cell receptor beta chain is a study of identical twins. General study points: Memory repertoires showed no such pattern, whereas abundant cord blood beta clonotypes carried fewer insertions.

Comment on this clonotype: Its antigen is unknown.

Trimming took off 0 bases at V and 1 base at J, with 11 bases between the two ends. Germline CDR1 SGDLS, CDR2 YYNGEE. CDR3 length: 15 residues. It was template switching that added a universal primer site, and there were unique molecular identifiers on the cDNA. One entry per CDR3 protein, called by TCRdb with MiXCR from the 5' RACE reads. The top ten hold about 0.5% of the sample, which has hundreds of thousands of distinct CDR3 sequences, about a fifth seen once. Separately, the same data were catalogued under a study of yellow fever vaccine responses in identical twins.

The TCR comes from a woman under 30 in good health. The chain links TRBV9 to TRBJ2-7; possibly TRBD2 for D (6 bases). Material: CD4+ T cells sorted from blood. CDR3 sequence: CASSVGDLASYEQYF. The CDR3 coding sequence is TGTGCCAGCAGCGTAGGGGACTTAGCGTCCTACGAGCAGTACTTC.